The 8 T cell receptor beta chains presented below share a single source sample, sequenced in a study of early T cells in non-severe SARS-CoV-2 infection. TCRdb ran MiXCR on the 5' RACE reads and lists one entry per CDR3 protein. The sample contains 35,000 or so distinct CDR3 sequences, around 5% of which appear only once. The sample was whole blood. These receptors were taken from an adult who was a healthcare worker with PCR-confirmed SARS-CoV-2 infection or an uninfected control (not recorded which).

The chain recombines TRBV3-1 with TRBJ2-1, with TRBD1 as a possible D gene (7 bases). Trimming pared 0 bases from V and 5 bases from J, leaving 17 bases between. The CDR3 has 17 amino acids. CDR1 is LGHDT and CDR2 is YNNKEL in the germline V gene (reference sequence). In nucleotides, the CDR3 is TGTGCCAGCAGCCAAGATCCCAGGGGGGCTCGAGACAATGAGCAGTTCTTC. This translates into CASSQDPRGARDNEQFF.

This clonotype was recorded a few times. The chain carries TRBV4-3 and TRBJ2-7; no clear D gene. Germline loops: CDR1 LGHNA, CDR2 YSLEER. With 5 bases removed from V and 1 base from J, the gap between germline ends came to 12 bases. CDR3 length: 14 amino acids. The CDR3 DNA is TGCGCCAGCAGCGCCCTAGTATCATCCTACGAGCAGTACTTC. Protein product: CASSALVSSYEQYF.

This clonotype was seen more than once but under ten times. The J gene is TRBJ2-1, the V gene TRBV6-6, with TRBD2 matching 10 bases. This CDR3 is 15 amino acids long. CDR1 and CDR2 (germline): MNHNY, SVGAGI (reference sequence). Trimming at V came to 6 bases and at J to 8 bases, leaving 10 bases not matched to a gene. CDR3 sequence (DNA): TGTGCCAGCAGATCTCAAGCGGGGGGGCATGATGAGCAGTTCTTC. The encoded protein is CASRSQAGGHDEQFF.

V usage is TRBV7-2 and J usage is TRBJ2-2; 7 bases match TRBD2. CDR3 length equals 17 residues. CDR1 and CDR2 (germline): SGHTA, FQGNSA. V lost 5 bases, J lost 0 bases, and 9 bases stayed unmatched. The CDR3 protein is CASSTPGRAPNTGELFF. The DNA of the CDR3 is TGTGCCAGCAGCACACCTGGGAGGGCTCCGAACACCGGGGAGCTGTTTTTT.

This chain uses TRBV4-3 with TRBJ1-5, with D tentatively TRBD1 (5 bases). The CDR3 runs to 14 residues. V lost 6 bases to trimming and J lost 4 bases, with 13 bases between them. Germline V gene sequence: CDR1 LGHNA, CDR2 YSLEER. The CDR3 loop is CASSLTAENQPQHF. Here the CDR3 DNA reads TGCGCCAGCAGTCTGACAGCGGAGAATCAGCCCCAGCATTTT.

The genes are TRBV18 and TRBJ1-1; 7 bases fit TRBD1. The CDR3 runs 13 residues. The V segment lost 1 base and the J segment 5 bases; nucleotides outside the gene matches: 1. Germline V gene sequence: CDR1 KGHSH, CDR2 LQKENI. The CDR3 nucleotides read TGTGCCAGCTCACCACAGGGGGCAACTGAAGCTTTCTTT. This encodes CASSPQGATEAFF.

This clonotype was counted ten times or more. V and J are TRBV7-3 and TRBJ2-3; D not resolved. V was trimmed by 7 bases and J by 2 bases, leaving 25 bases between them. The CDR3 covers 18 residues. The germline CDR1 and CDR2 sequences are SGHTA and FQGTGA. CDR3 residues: CASKPEKNLLLNTDTQYF. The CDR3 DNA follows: TGTGCCAGCAAACCCGAAAAAAACCTCCTACTTAACACAGATACGCAGTATTTT. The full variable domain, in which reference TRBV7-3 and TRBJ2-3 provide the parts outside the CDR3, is GAGVSQTPSNKVTEKGKYVELRCDPISGHTALYWYRQSLGQGPEFLIYFQGTGAADDSGLPNDRFFAVRPEGSVSTLKIQRTERGDSAVYLCASKPEKNLLLNTDTQYFGPGTRLTVL.

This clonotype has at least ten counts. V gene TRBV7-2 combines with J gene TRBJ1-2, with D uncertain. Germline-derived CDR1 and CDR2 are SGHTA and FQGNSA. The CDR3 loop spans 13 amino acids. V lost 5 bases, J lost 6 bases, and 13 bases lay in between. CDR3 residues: CASSLLGDHGYTF. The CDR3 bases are TGTGCCAGCAGCCTTCTTGGTGATCATGGCTACACCTTC.